The 13 T cell receptor beta chains below all came from one sample that was sequenced in a study of ipilimumab plus nivolumab after autologous stem cell transplantation. TCRdb keeps only in-frame clones here, not all; method: immunoSEQ multiplex PCR. The repertoire holds 43,000 or so clones, with about 88% as singletons. Here the sequenced sample was PBMCs, taken in a trial of ipilimumab plus nivolumab as post-transplant consolidation. These receptors came from a male donor with multiple myeloma.

The sample holds one count of this clone. The V and J genes are TRBV5-1 and TRBJ2-5, with a possible D match to TRBD1 (7 bases). Germline CDR1 and CDR2: SGHRS and YFSETQ. The V end was cut by 0 bases, the J end by 0 bases, with 12 bases between. The CDR3 contains 16 residues. The CDR3 DNA is TGCGCCAGCAGCTTGGGGACAGGAGGGTACCAAGAGACCCAGTACTTC. This codes for CASSLGTGGYQETQYF. Together with reference TRBV5-1 and TRBJ2-5, the CDR3 gives the full variable domain: KAGVTQTPRYLIKTRGQQVTLSCSPISGHRSVSWYQQTPGQGLQFLFEYFSETQRNKGNFPGRFSGRQFSNSRSEMNVSTLELGDSALYLCASSLGTGGYQETQYFGPGTRLLVL.

The rearrangement uses TRBV10-3 and TRBJ2-5; a possible D gene is TRBD2 (6 bases). There are 14 residues in the CDR3. Trimming shortened V by 4 bases and J by 4 bases, and 13 bases separated the two germline ends. The V gene's germline CDR1 is ENHRY and CDR2 SYGVKD. CDR3 in DNA: TGTGCCATCAGTGGGTCAGTGGGGGGAGAGACCCAGTACTTC. This translates into CAISGSVGGETQYF.

This chain uses TRBV27 with TRBJ2-3, with D perhaps TRBD1 (6 bases). CDR1 and CDR2 (germline): MNHEY, SMNVEV (reference sequence). Trimming removed 0 bases at V and 4 bases at J, with 11 bases between. This CDR3 contains 15 residues. The chain's CDR3 is CASSLSTGPPDTQYF. DNA of the CDR3: TGTGCCAGCAGTTTATCTACAGGGCCCCCAGATACGCAGTATTTT.

The chain has TRBV2 and TRBJ1-1; D not certain. V was pared by 7 bases and J by 4 bases, with 7 bases between. This CDR3 is built from 11 residues. Germline V CDR1 and CDR2: SNHLY, FYNNEI. The DNA of the CDR3 is TGTGCCAGCAAAGAGGGCACTGAAGCTTTCTTT. Translating gives CASKEGTEAFF.

The chain has TRBV29-1 and TRBJ2-3, with TRBD1 matching over 10 bases. Germline CDR1 SQVTM, CDR2 ANQGSEA. Trimming at V came to 7 bases and at J to 3 bases, leaving 4 bases not matched to a gene. The CDR3 is 13 residues long. The CDR3 bases are TGCAGCGGGGACAGGGGCGGGACAGATACGCAGTATTTT. Translated, it gives CSGDRGGTDTQYF.

This chain links TRBV27 with TRBJ2-1; 9 positions match TRBD1. Germline assignment: CDR1 MNHEY and CDR2 SMNVEV (reference sequence). J gave up 6 bases and V 5 bases, and 11 bases lay outside the gene matches. The CDR3 is 16 amino acids. Here the CDR3 DNA reads TGTGCCAGCAGTGGGGGGAGGGACAGGGTAACCAATGAGCAGTTCTTC. It encodes CASSGGRDRVTNEQFF.

The J gene is TRBJ1-4, the V gene TRBV15, with TRBD1 matching over 12 bases. The CDR3 covers 18 residues. V lost 3 bases and J lost 7; bases outside the gene matches: 12. CDR1 and CDR2 from the germline V gene are LNHNV and YYDKDF (reference sequence). The CDR3 DNA follows: TGTGCCACCAGCAGGCCTCGGGGACAGGGGGCCGTGGGTGAAAAACTGTTTTTT. Its translation: CATSRPRGQGAVGEKLFF. Filled out from reference TRBV15 and TRBJ1-4, the complete variable domain reads DAMVIQNPRYQVTQFGKPVTLSCSQTLNHNVMYWYQQKSSQAPKLLFHYYDKDFNNEADTPDNFQSRRPNTSFCFLDIRSPGLGDTAMYLCATSRPRGQGAVGEKLFFGSGTQLSVL.

This clone has a single count. The gene calls are TRBV7-9 and TRBJ2-7, with D uncertain. Trimming stripped 0 bases from V and 0 bases from J, with 9 bases between. CDR1 is SEHNR and CDR2 is FQNEAQ in the germline V gene (reference sequence). CDR3 length: 15 residues. CDR3 coding DNA: TGTGCCAGCAGCTTAGCGTCAGGTACCTCCTACGAGCAGTACTTC. It yields the protein CASSLASGTSYEQYF.

This chain uses TRBV5-1 with TRBJ2-3; tentative D call: TRBD2 (5 bases). The CDR3 contains 16 residues. Germline V gene sequence: CDR1 SGHRS, CDR2 YFSETQ. V was trimmed by 0 bases and J by 6 bases, leaving 17 bases between them. CDR3 region: CASSLEGGSLADTQYF. Here the CDR3 DNA reads TGCGCCAGCAGCTTGGAAGGCGGGTCCCTCGCGGATACGCAGTATTTT.

The rearrangement uses TRBV27 and TRBJ1-2; maybe TRBD1 (6 bases). Germline CDR1 MNHEY, CDR2 SMNVEV (reference sequence). V was trimmed by 5 bases and J by 5 bases, leaving 15 bases between them. The CDR3 loop spans 14 amino acids. CDR3 loop: CASSGAGVNYGYTF. For the CDR3, the DNA is TGTGCCAGCAGTGGAGCAGGGGTTAATTATGGCTACACCTTC.

The chain carries TRBV18 and TRBJ2-7; the match to TRBD1 covers 7 bases. Germline trimming cut 0 bases from V and 0 bases from J; bases unmatched to any gene: 2. Germline CDR1 and CDR2: KGHSH and LQKENI. This CDR3 comprises 15 residues. CDR3 residues: CASSPPGQYSYEQYF. In DNA form, the CDR3 reads TGTGCCAGCTCACCACCGGGACAGTACTCCTACGAGCAGTACTTC.

The rearrangement uses TRBV19 and TRBJ2-5; 9 bases agree with TRBD1. Germline lookup yields CDR1 LNHDA and CDR2 SQIVND (reference sequence). J gave up 5 bases and V 4 bases, and 8 bases lay outside the gene matches. This CDR3 has 15 amino acids. The CDR3 DNA sequence: TGTGCCAGTAGTACATCGGGACAGGGACGGGAGACCCAGTACTTC. The encoded protein is CASSTSGQGRETQYF. Together with reference TRBV19 and TRBJ2-5, the CDR3 gives the full variable domain: DGGITQSPKYLFRKEGQNVTLSCEQNLNHDAMYWYRQDPGQGLRLIYYSQIVNDFQKGDIAEGYSVSREKKESFPLTVTSAQKNPTAFYLCASSTSGQGRETQYFGPGTRLLVL.

This chain uses TRBV10-2 with TRBJ1-3, with D unresolved. The V and J ends lost 4 bases and 0 bases respectively, with 7 bases between them. CDR1 is WSHSY, CDR2 SAAADI, per germline. The CDR3 runs to 14 residues. In nucleotides, the CDR3 is TGCGCCAGCAGTGCCGCGAGCTCTGGAAACACCATATATTTT. Its protein is CASSAASSGNTIYF.